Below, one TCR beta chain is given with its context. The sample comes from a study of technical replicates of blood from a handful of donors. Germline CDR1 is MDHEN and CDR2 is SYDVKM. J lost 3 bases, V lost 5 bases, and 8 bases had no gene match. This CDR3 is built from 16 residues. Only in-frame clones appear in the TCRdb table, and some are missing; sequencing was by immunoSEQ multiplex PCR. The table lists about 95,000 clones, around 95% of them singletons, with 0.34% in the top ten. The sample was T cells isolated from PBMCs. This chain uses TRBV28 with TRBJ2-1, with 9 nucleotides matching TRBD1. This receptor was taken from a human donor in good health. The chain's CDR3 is CASSPIGQGHYNEQFF. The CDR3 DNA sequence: TGTGCCAGCAGTCCTATTGGACAGGGGCACTACAATGAGCAGTTCTTC.